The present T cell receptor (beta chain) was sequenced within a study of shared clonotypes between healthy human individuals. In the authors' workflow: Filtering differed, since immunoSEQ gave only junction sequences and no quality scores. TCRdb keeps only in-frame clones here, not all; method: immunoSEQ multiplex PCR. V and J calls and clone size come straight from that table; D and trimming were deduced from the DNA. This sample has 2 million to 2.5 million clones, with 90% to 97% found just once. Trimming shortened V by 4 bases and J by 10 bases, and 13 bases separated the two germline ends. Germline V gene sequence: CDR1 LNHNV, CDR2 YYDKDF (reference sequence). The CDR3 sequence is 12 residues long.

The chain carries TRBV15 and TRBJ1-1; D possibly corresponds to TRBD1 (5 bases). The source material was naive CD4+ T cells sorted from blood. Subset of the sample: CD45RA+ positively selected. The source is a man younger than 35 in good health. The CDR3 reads CATSKVAGRAFF. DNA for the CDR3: TGTGCCACCAGCAAGGTGGCAGGGAGAGCTTTCTTT. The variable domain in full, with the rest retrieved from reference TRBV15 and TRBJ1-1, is DAMVIQNPRYQVTQFGKPVTLSCSQTLNHNVMYWYQQKSSQAPKLLFHYYDKDFNNEADTPDNFQSRRPNTSFCFLDIRSPGLGDTAMYLCATSKVAGRAFFGQGTRLTVV.